Listed below are T cell receptor beta chains from one sample, sequenced in a study of blood T cell repertoires in COVID-19. Data came from immunoSEQ multiplex PCR; TCRdb stores just in-frame clones and leaves some out. Here the sample spans about 46,000 clones, about 85% being singletons. The sequencing input was PBMCs or T cells enriched from blood (not recorded which). The receptor set was obtained from a woman aged 45 to 65 who had recovered from COVID-19. Each CDR3 is given with its conserved first and last residue. Fields, in order: J gene, D gene, V gene, CDR3 DNA, CDR3 protein. A D gene is named only where the DNA matches it firmly.

TRBJ2-5,TRBD2,TRBV9,TGTGCCAGCAGCGTTACGAGGGAGGGGGAGACCCAGTACTTC,CASSVTREGETQYF
TRBJ1-2,.,TRBV4-2,TGTGCCAGCAGCCAAGAGGGGGGGCCAAGGGGCGCGTATGGCTACACCTTC,CASSQEGGPRGAYGYTF
TRBJ2-3,.,TRBV29-1,TGCAGCGTTGAGCCTGCGACAGATACGCAGTATTTT,CSVEPATDTQYF
TRBJ1-1,.,TRBV9,TGTGCCAGCAGTCCCCTTATCGACACTGAAGCTTTCTTT,CASSPLIDTEAFF
TRBJ2-1,TRBD1,TRBV7-8,TGTGCCAGCAGCTCACAGGGGAGTGCCTCCTACAATGAGCAGTTCTTC,CASSSQGSASYNEQFF
TRBJ2-3,.,TRBV19,TGTGCCAGTAGTATAGGGCCAATACTAGCCAGGCGACCAGATACGCAGTATTTT,CASSIGPILARRPDTQYF
TRBJ1-2,TRBD1,TRBV4-3,TGCGCCAGCAGCCTGGGGACAGGGGGAGTCTATGGCTACACCTTC,CASSLGTGGVYGYTF
TRBJ2-2,.,TRBV2,TGTGCCAGCAGTGTTCAGGGCCAGGGGACCGGGGAGCTGTTTTTT,CASSVQGQGTGELFF
TRBJ2-1,.,TRBV5-1,TGCGCCAGCAGGTCTAGCAATGAGCAGTTCTTC,CASRSSNEQFF
TRBJ1-4,TRBD1,TRBV19,TGTGCCAGTAGTATCCGACAGGGAAGAATCGGTGAAAAACTGTTTTTT,CASSIRQGRIGEKLFF
TRBJ2-3,.,TRBV6-5,TGTGCCAGCAGTTACCCGGGGGCAGATACGCAGTATTTT,CASSYPGADTQYF
TRBJ2-2,.,TRBV6-2/TRBV6-3,TGTGCCAGCAGCCGCGACATGGACACCGGGGAGCTGTTTTTT,CASSRDMDTGELFF
TRBJ2-3,TRBD2,TRBV13,TGTGCCAGCAGCCCCCGACTAGCGGATTACACAGATACGCAGTATTTT,CASSPRLADYTDTQYF